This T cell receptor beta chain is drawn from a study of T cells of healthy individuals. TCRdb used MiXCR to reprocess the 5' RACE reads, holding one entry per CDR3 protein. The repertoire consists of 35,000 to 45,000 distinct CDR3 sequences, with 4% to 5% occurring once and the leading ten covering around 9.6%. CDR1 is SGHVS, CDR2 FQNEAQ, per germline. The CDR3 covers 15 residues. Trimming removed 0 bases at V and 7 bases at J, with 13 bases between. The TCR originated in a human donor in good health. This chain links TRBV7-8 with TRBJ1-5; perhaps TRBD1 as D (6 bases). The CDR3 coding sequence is TGTGCCAGCAGCTTAGCGGCAACAGGGCGACAGCCCCAGCATTTT. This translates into CASSLAATGRQPQHF.